What follows is one TCR beta chain and its context. Then a second PCR, running about 7 to 11 cycles, was carried out with a sample-barcoded 5' primer and a J-beta primer mix. Each CDR3 protein is one row after TCRdb ran MiXCR on the 5' RACE reads. The profile covers 580,000 or so distinct CDR3 sequences, with 40% to 55% appearing a single time and about 26% taken by the ten largest. Germline V gives CDR1 MNHEY, CDR2 SMNVEV (reference sequence). V was pared by 6 bases and J by 2 bases, with 13 bases between. The CDR3 contains 15 residues. This record belongs to a study of blood T cells in healthy people across ages.

The material sequenced was blood. The chain employs TRBV27 and TRBJ2-2, with unresolved D. The source is a man older than 75 in good health. CDR3 protein: CASSRDPYNTGELFF. In nucleotides, the CDR3 is TGTGCCAGCAGCCGTGACCCCTATAACACCGGGGAGCTGTTTTTT.